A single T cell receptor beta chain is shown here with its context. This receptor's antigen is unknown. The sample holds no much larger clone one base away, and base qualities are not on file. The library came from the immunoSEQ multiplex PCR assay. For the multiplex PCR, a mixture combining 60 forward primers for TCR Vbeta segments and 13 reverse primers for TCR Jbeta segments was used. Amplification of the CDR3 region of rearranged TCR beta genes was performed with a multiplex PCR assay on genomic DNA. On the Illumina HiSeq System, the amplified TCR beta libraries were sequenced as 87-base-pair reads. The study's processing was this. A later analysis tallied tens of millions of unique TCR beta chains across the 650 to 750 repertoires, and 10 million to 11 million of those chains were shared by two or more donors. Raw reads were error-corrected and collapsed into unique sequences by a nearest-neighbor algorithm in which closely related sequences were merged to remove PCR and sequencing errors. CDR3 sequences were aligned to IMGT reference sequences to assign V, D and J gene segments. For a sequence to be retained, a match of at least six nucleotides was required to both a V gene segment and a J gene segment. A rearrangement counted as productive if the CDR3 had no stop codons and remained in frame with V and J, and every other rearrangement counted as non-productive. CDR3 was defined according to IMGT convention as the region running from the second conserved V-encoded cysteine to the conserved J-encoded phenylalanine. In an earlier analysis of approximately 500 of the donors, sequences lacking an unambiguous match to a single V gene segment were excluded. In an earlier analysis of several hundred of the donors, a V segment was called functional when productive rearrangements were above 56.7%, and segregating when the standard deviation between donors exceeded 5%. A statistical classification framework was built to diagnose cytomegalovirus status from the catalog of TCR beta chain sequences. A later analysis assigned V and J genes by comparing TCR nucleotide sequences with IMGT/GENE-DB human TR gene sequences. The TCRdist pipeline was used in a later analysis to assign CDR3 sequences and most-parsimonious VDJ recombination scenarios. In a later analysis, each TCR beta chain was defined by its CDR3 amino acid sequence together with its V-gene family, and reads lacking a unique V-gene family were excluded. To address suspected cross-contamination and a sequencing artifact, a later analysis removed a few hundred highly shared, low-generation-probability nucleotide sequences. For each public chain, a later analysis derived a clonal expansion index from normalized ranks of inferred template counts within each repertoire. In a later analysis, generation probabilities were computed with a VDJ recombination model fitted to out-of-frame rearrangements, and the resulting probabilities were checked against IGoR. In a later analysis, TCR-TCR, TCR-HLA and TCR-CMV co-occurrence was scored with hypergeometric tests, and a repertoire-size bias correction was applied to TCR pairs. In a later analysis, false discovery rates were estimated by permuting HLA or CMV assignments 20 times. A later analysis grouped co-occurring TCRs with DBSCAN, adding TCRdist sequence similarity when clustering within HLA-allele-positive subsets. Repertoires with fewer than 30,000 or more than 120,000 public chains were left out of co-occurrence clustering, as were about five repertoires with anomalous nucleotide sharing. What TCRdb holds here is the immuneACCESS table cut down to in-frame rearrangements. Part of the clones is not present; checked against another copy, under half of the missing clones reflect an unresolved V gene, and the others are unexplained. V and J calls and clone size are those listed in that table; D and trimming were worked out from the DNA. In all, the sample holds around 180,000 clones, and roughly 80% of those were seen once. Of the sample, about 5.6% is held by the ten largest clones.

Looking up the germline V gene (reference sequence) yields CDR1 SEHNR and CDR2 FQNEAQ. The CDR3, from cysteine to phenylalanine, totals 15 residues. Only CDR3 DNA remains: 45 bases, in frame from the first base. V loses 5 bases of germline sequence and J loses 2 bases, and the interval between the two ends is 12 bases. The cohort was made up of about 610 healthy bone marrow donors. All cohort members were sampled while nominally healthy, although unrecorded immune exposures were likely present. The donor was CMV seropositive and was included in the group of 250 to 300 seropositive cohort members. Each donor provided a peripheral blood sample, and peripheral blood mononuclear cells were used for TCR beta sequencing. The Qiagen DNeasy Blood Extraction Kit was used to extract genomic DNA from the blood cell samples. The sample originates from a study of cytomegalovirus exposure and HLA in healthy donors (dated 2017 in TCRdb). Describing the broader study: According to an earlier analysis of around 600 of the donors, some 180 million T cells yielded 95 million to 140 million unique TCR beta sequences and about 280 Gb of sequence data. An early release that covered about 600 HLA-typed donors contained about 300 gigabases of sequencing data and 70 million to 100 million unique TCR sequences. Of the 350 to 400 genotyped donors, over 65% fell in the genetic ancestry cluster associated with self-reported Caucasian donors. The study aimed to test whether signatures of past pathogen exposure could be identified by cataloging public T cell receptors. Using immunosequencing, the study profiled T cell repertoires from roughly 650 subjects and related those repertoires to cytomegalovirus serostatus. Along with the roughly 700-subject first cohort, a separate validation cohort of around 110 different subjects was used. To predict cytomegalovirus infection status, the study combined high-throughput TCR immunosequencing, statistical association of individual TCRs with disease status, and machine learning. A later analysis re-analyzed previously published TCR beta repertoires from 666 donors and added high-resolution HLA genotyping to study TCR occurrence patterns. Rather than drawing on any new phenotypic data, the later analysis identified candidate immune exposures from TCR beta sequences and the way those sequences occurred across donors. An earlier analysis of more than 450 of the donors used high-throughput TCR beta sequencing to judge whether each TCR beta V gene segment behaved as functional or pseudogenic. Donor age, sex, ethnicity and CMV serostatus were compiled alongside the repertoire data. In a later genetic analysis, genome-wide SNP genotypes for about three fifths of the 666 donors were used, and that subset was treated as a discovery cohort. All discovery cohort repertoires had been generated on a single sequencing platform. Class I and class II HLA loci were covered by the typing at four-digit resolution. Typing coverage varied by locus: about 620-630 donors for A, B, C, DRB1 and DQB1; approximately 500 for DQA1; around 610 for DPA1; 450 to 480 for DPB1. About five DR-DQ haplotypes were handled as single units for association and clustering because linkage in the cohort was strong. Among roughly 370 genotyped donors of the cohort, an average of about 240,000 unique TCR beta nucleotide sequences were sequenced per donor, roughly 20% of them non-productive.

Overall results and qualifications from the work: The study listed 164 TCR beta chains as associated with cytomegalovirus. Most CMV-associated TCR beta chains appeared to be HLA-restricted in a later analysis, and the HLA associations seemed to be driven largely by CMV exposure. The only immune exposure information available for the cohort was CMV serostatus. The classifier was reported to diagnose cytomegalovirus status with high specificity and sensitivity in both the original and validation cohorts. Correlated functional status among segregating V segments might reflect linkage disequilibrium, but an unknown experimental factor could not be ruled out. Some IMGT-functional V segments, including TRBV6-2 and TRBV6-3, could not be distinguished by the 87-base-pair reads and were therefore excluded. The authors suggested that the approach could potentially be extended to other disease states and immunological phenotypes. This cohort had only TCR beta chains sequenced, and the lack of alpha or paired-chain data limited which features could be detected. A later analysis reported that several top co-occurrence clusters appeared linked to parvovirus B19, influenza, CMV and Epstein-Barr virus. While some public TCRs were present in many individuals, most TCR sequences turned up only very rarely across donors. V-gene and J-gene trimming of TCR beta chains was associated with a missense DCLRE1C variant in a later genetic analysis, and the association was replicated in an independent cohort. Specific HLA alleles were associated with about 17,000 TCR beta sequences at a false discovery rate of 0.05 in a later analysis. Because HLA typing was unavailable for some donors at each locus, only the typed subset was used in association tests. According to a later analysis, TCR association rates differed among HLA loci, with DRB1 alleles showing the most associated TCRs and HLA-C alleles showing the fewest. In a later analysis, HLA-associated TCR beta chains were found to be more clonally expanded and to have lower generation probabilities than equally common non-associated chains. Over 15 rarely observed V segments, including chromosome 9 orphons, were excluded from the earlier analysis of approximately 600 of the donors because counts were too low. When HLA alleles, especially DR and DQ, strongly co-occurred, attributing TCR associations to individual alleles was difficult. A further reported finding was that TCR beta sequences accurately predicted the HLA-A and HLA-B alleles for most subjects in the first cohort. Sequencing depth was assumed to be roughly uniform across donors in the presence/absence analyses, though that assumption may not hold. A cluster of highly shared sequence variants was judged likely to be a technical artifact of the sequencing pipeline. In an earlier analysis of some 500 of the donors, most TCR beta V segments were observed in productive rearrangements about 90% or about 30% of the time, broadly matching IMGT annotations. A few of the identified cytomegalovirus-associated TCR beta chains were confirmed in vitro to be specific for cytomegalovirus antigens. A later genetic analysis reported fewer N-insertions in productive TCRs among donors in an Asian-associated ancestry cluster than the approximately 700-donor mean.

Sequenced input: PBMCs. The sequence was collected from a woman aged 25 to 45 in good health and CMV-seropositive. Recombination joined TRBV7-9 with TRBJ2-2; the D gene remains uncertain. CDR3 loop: CASSPTERNTGELFF. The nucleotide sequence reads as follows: TGTGCCAGCAGCCCGACCGAGCGAAACACCGGGGAGCTGTTTTTT.